This T cell receptor (beta chain) is drawn from a study of blood T cell repertoires in COVID-19. Looking at the study overall: Researchers got acute and convalescent COVID-19 samples from the United States, Italy and Spain. Sample material is recorded as cDNA or gDNA derived from T cells, B-cell-depleted T cells, or PBMCs.

The V end lost 5 bases, the J end lost 3 bases, and 10 bases lay between the germline ends. CDR1 is MNHEY and CDR2 is SVGAGI in the germline V gene. This CDR3 comprises 14 residues. This clone has a single count. In the original analysis: For nucleated cells, counts were estimated from reference gene primer amplification. Assay used: immunoSEQ multiplex PCR; TCRdb lists only in-frame clones, some missing. That table furnishes V, J and clone size, whereas the DNA furnished D and trimming. This repertoire shows about 50,000 clones, 70% to 90% found once; its top ten account for approximately 15%. The rearrangement uses TRBV6-5 and TRBJ2-2, with D perhaps TRBD1 (6 bases). The sequenced sample was peripheral blood. This sequence originates from a human donor in a cohort sampled during active COVID-19. The DNA for the CDR3 is TGTGCCAGCAGTCGGACAGTGTACACCGGGGAGCTGTTTTTT. Its translation is CASSRTVYTGELFF.